This T cell receptor (beta chain) was captured by sequencing in a study of cytomegalovirus exposure and HLA in healthy donors. A multiplex PCR was run with 60 Vbeta primers and 13 Jbeta primers. Assay used: immunoSEQ multiplex PCR; TCRdb lists only in-frame clones, some missing. The sample includes some 94,000 clones, about 78% seen only once; the top ten take over 3%. This clone was observed many times. Its antigen is still unknown. The study, taken as a whole, reports: TCR beta chains numbering some 160 were designated cytomegalovirus-associated. Sequencing artifact likely explains a cluster of highly shared sequence variants.

Germline V gives CDR1 SGHRS, CDR2 YFSETQ. The CDR3 is made up of 19 amino acids. Trimming at V came to 0 bases and at J to 3 bases, leaving 16 bases not matched to a gene. The chain couples TRBV5-1 to TRBJ2-7, with 9 positions matching TRBD2. This clonotype was sampled from a man aged 35 to 55 in good health and CMV-seronegative. The material sequenced was PBMCs. CDR3 sequence: CASSLAQGLAGRGRYEQYF. As DNA, the CDR3 is TGCGCCAGCAGCTTGGCCCAGGGCCTAGCGGGGCGAGGACGCTACGAGCAGTACTTC. Together with reference TRBV5-1 and TRBJ2-7, the CDR3 gives the full variable domain: KAGVTQTPRYLIKTRGQQVTLSCSPISGHRSVSWYQQTPGQGLQFLFEYFSETQRNKGNFPGRFSGRQFSNSRSEMNVSTLELGDSALYLCASSLAQGLAGRGRYEQYFGPGTRLTVT.